What follows describes a single TCR beta chain. Its antigen is still unknown. These data originate in a study of T cell responses to AZD1222 COVID-19 vaccine. Germline trimming cut 5 bases from V and 1 base from J; bases unmatched to any gene: 5. CDR1 is SGHRS, CDR2 YFSETQ, per germline. The CDR3 has 14 amino acids. Generated by immunoSEQ multiplex PCR, the TCRdb table keeps only in-frame clones and is missing some. The sample carries 140,000 to 150,000 clones, 88% recorded once. The study, taken as a whole, reports: A mostly white British donor set with more females was recruited, and clonal diversity was possibly underestimated. Seropositive at baseline were only a handful of AZD1222 recipients. Breadth and depth of Spike-specific TCRs rose after two AZD1222 doses.

The clonotype was recovered from an adult who received the MenACWY meningococcal vaccine as a control. The source was peripheral blood, collected 28 days after the second dose of the MenACWY control vaccine. V gene TRBV5-1 combines with J gene TRBJ1-1, with 7 bases fitting TRBD1. The CDR3, as DNA: TGCGCCAGCAGAAGACAGGGCCCGAACACTGAAGCTTTCTTT. It codes for CASRRQGPNTEAFF.